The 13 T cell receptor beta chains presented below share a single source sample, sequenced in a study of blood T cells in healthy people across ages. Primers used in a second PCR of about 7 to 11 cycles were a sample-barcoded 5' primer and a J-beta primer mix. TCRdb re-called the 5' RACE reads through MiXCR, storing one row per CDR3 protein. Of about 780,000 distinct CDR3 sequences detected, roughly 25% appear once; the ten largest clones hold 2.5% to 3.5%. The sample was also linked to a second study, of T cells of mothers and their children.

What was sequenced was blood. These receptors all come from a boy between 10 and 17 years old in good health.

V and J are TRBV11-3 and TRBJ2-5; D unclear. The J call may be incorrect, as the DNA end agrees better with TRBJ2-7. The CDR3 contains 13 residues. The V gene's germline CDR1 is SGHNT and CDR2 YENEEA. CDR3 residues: CASSSVGPSEQYF. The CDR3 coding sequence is TGTGCCAGCAGCTCAGTAGGGCCAAGCGAGCAGTACTTC.

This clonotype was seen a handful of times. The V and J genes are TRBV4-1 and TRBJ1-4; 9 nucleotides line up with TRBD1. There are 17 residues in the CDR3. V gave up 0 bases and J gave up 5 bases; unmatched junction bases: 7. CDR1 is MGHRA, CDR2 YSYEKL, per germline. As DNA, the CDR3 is TGCGCCAGCAGCCAAGAGCGCCGGGACAGGGAAAATGAAAAACTGTTTTTT. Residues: CASSQERRDRENEKLFF.

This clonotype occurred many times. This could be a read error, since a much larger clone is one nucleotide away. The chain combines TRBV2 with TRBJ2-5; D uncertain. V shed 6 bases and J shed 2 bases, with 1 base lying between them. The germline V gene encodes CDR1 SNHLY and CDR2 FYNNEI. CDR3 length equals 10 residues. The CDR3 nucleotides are TGTGCCAGCAGGCAAGAGACCCAGTACTTC. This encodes CASRQETQYF.

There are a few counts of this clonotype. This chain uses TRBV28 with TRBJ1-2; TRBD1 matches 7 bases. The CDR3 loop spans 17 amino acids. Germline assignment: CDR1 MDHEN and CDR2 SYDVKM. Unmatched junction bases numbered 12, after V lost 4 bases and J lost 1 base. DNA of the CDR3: TGTGCCAGCAGTTCTCTGGGACAGCTCACTAATAACTATGGCTACACCTTC. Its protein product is CASSSLGQLTNNYGYTF.

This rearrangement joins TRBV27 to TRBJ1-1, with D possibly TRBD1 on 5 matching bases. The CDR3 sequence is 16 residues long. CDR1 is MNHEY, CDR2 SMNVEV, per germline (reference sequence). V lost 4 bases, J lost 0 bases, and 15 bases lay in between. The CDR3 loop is CASSSLGGSVNTEAFF. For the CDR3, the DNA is TGTGCCAGCAGTTCTCTCGGGGGATCTGTGAACACTGAAGCTTTCTTT.

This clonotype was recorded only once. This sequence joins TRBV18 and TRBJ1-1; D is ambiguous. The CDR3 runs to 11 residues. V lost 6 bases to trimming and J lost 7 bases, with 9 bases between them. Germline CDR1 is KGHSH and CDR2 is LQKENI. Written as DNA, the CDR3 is TGTGCCAGCTCCCCTGGGGTTGAAGCTTTCTTT. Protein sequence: CASSPGVEAFF.

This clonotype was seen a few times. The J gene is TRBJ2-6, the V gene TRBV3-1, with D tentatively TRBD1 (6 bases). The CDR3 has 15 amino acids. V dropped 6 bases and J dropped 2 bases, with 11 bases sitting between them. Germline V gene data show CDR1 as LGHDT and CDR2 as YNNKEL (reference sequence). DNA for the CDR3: TGTGCCAGCAGGCATAGGACAGCTGGGGCCAACGTCCTGACTTTC. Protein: CASRHRTAGANVLTF. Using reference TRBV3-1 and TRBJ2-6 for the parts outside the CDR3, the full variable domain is DTAVSQTPKYLVTQMGNDKSIKCEQNLGHDTMYWYKQDSKKFLKIMFSYNNKELIINETVPNRFSPKSPDKAHLNLHINSLELGDSAVYFCASRHRTAGANVLTFGAGSRLTVL.

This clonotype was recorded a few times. Written as DNA, the CDR3 is TGTGCCATCAGTGAGGAGAACTACTATGGCTACACCTTC. It specifies CAISEENYYGYTF. This rearrangement joins TRBV10-3 to TRBJ1-2; D gene uncertain. The length of the CDR3 is 13 residues. V lost 2 bases to trimming and J lost 3 bases, with 7 bases between them. Germline CDR1 ENHRY, CDR2 SYGVKD.

CDR3 sequence (DNA): TGTGCCACCAGCAGAGATCCGCTACGGAGCTCCTACGAGCAGTACTTC. This gives the protein CATSRDPLRSSYEQYF. The gene calls are TRBV15 and TRBJ2-5, with D uncertain. The J call may not be correct, given that the DNA end is closer to TRBJ2-7. Germline loops: CDR1 LNHNV, CDR2 YYDKDF (reference sequence). CDR3 length: 16 amino acids.

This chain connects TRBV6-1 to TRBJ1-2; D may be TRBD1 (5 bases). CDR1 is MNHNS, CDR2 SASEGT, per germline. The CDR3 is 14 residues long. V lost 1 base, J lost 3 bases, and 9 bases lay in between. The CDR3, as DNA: TGTGCCAGCAGTGAAGGGCCCAGGGACTATGGCTACACCTTC. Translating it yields CASSEGPRDYGYTF.

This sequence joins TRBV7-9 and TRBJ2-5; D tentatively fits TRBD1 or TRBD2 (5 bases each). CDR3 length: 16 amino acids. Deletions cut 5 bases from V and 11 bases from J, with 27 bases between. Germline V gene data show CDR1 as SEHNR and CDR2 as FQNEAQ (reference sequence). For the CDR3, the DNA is TGTGCCAGCAGCCCAACGCCCCCCGGGACGGACTTGGAGCAGTACTTC. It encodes CASSPTPPGTDLEQYF.

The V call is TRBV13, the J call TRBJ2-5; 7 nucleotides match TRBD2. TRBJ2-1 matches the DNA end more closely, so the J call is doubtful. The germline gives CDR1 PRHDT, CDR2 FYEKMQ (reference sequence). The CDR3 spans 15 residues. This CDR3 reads CASSLLRLASNEQFF. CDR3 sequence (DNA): TGTGCCAGCAGCTTATTGAGACTAGCTAGTAATGAGCAGTTCTTC.

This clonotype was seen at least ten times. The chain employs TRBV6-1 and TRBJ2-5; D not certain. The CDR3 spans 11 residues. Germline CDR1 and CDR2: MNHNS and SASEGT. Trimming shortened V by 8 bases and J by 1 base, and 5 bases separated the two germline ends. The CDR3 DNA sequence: TGTGCCAGCCGGGTCCAAGAGACCCAGTACTTC. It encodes CASRVQETQYF.